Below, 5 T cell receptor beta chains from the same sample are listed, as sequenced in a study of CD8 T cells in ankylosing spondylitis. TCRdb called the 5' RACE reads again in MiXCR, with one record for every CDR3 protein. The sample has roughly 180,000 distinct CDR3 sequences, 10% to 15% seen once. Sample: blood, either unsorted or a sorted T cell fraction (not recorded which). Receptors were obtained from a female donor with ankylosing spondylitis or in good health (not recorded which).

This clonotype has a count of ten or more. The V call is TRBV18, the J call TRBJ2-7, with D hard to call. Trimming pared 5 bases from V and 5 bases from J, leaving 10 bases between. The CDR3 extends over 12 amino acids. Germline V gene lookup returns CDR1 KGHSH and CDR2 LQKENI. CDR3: CASSSEADEQYF. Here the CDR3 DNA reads TGTGCCAGCTCATCCGAGGCTGACGAGCAGTACTTC. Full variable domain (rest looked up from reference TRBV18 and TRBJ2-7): NAGVMQNPRHLVRRRGQEARLRCSPMKGHSHVYWYRQLPEEGLKFMVYLQKENIIDESGMPKERFSAEFPKEGPSILRIQQVVRGDSAAYFCASSSEADEQYFGPGTRLTVT.

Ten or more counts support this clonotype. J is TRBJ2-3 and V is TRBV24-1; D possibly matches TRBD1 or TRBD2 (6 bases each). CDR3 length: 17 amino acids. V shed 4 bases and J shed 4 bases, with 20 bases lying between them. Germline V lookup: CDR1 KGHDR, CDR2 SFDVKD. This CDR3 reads CATSDQGGRDGADTQYF. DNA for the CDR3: TGTGCCACCAGTGACCAAGGGGGGCGGGATGGCGCAGATACGCAGTATTTT.

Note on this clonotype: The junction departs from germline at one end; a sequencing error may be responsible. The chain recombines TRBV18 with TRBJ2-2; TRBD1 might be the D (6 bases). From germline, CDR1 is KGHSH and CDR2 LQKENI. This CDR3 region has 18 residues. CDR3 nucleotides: TGTGCCAGCTCTCCACTGGGCCTCGGGACACCCAACACCGGGGAGCTGTTTTTT. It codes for CASSPLGLGTPNTGELFF.

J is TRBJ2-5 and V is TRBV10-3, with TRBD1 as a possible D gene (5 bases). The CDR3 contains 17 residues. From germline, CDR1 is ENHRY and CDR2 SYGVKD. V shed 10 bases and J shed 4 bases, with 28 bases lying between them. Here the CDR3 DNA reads TGTGCCACCCGAAAACTCCGATCAGACAGAACCTTAGAGACCCAGTACTTC. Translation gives CATRKLRSDRTLETQYF.

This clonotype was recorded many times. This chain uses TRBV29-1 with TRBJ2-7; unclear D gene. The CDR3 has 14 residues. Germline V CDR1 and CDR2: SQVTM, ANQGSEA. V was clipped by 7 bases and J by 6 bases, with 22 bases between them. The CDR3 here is CSAYGTLGGFEQYF. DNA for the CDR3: TGCAGCGCTTACGGCACCCTTGGTGGATTCGAGCAGTACTTC.